The source of this T cell receptor beta chain is a study of CD8+ T cells in alopecia areata. Researchers took lesional scalp punch biopsies and peripheral blood from people who were alopecia areata patients. About this clone itself: The antigen is unknown.

RNA was isolated and reverse transcribed to cDNA, the sequencing template. Profiling relied on immunoSEQ multiplex PCR, and the TCRdb table lists in-frame clones only, not all of them. The sample lists about 97,000 clones, around 38% occurring once. Study-level points and caveats: Clarity of TCR sharing across patients fell short of that in mice, possibly HLA-related.

The material sequenced was CD4+ T cells sorted from blood. The clonotype was recovered from a human donor with alopecia areata.

The chain's CDR3 is CASSMGQGARETQYF. The CDR3 DNA reads TGTGCCAGCAGCATGGGACAGGGGGCGCGGGAGACCCAGTACTTC. The chain recombines TRBV9 with TRBJ2-5, with 12 bases fitting TRBD1. The CDR3 length is 15 residues. The ends lost 4 bases at V and 5 bases at J; junction bases unmatched: 6. Germline V CDR1 and CDR2: SGDLS, YYNGEE.